This entry lists 17 T cell receptor beta chains sequenced from one sample in a study of post-analysis software for immune sequencing data. Study-wide points: Comparison of patients with controls showed 5 or 6 TRBV segments more frequent in patients, TRBV5-6, TRBV5-1 and TRBV20-1 among them.

TCR beta cDNA libraries had unique molecular identifiers. TCRdb used MiXCR to reprocess the PCR reads, holding one entry per CDR3 protein. The top ten hold approximately 4.5% of the sample, which has hundreds of thousands of distinct CDR3 sequences, roughly 50% seen once. Antigens of these TCRs are unknown. Sequencing input: blood. All receptors come from a girl aged 10-17 years with multiple sclerosis.

The V call is TRBV5-1, the J call TRBJ2-6, with TRBD2 matching over 8 bases. Germline V gives CDR1 SGHRS, CDR2 YFSETQ. This CDR3 has 16 amino acids. The V segment lost 5 bases and the J segment 0 bases; nucleotides outside the gene matches: 4. Here the CDR3 reads CASSSGGSSGANVLTF. The CDR3 DNA reads TGCGCCAGCAGTTCGGGAGGGTCCTCTGGGGCCAACGTCCTGACTTTC.

This chain joins TRBV7-6 and TRBJ1-1, with 9 bases aligning to TRBD1. V lost 4 bases and J lost 1; bases outside the gene matches: 13. The CDR3 loop spans 18 amino acids. Germline V gene data show CDR1 as SGHVS and CDR2 as FNYEAQ. The CDR3 loop reads CASSWGQGGGPGNTEAFF. The DNA for the CDR3 is TGTGCCAGCAGCTGGGGACAGGGTGGTGGTCCAGGGAACACTGAAGCTTTCTTT.

DNA of the CDR3: TGTGCCAGCAGTTTTCAGGTCGGACCAGCCTACAATGAGCAGTTCTTC. Residues: CASSFQVGPAYNEQFF. J is TRBJ2-1 and V is TRBV12-3 or TRBV12-4; no clear D gene. V lost 3 bases and J 2 bases, leaving 14 bases between the germline ends. The CDR3 has 16 amino acids.

V gene TRBV11-2 combines with J gene TRBJ2-7; D is ambiguous. Trimming shortened V by 0 bases and J by 1 base, and 10 bases separated the two germline ends. Germline lookup yields CDR1 SGHAT and CDR2 FQNNGV. This CDR3 is 15 amino acids long. CDR3 protein: CASSLDPGLSYEQYF. DNA for the CDR3: TGTGCCAGCAGCTTAGATCCGGGCCTTTCCTACGAGCAGTACTTC. The whole variable domain, filled in from reference TRBV11-2 and TRBJ2-7, reads EAGVAQSPRYKIIEKRQSVAFWCNPISGHATLYWYQQILGQGPKLLIQFQNNGVVDDSQLPKDRFSAERLKGVDSTLKIQPAKLEDSAVYLCASSLDPGLSYEQYFGPGTRLTVT.

This clonotype was observed a handful of times. J is TRBJ2-1 and V is TRBV20-1; D is tentatively TRBD1 or TRBD2 (5 bases each). Germline CDR1 DFQATT, CDR2 SNEGSKA (reference sequence). The CDR3 extends over 13 amino acids. The CDR3 spells CSASGTTYNEQFF. The DNA of the CDR3 is TGCAGCGCGTCCGGGACGACCTACAATGAGCAGTTCTTC.

The chain carries TRBV14 and TRBJ2-7; maybe TRBD1 (6 bases). Deletions cut 1 base from V and 1 base from J, with 8 bases between. The CDR3 extends over 14 amino acids. Germline-derived CDR1 and CDR2 are SGHDN and FVKESK. CDR3 in amino acids: CASSQGDTSYEQYV. The CDR3 coding sequence is TGTGCCAGCAGCCAAGGGGACACGTCCTACGAGCAGTACGTC.

Written as DNA, the CDR3 is TGTGCCAGCAGCTTAGGCCACATACTTGAGGAGCGGGAGGCCACAGATACGCAGTATTTT. It yields the protein CASSLGHILEEREATDTQYF. The rearrangement uses TRBV11-2 and TRBJ2-3, with 9 bases fitting TRBD2. There are 20 residues in the CDR3. Germline-derived CDR1 and CDR2 are SGHAT and FQNNGV. Losses at the gene ends were 1 base for V and 2 bases for J; bases not matched to a gene: 16.

This sequence joins TRBV12-3 or TRBV12-4 and TRBJ2-3; D is ambiguous. CDR3 length: 14 residues. V was cut by 5 bases and J by 1 base, with 10 bases left in between. The CDR3: CASSPTTGTDTQYF. The CDR3 nucleotides are TGTGCCAGCAGTCCCACGACTGGCACAGATACGCAGTATTTT.

CDR3: CASSLTGTLGSRNIQYF. CDR3 sequence (DNA): TGTGCCAGCAGCCTCACCGGGACTCTAGGTTCAAGAAACATTCAGTACTTC. J is TRBJ2-4 and V is TRBV7-3; D might be TRBD2 (6 bases). Per germline, CDR1 SGHTA and CDR2 FQGTGA. The length of the CDR3 is 17 residues. V was shortened by 5 bases and J by 6 bases, with 23 bases between the two germline ends.

The chain joins TRBV7-3 to TRBJ2-1; D call uncertain. Trimming cost V 2 bases and J 7 bases, with 9 bases left between them. The CDR3 totals 13 residues. The germline V gene has CDR1 SGHTA and CDR2 FQGTGA. In DNA form, the CDR3 reads TGTGCCAGCAGCTTATATCATTCTAATGAGCAGTTCTTC. Its translation is CASSLYHSNEQFF.

The chain employs TRBV4-2 and TRBJ1-1, with 9 bases fitting TRBD1. The CDR3 has 15 residues. Germline V gene lookup returns CDR1 LGHNA and CDR2 YNFKEQ. V trimming: 4 bases; J trimming: 5 bases; junction bases outside the gene matches: 8. Here the CDR3 DNA reads TGTGCCAGCAGCCCGGGACAGGGATCAGGGACTGAAGCTTTCTTT. Translation: CASSPGQGSGTEAFF.

Concerning this clonotype itself: A much larger clonotype is one base distant, so this may be a read error. This rearrangement joins TRBV20-1 to TRBJ2-1; D remains ambiguous. Gene TRBJ2-7 matches the end of the DNA better, so the J call may be wrong. Germline assignment: CDR1 DFQATT and CDR2 SNEGSKA (reference sequence). The CDR3 has 15 residues. The CDR3 nucleotides are TGCAGTGCTAGAGCCAGGATATTCTCCTACAATGAGCAGTACTTC. It codes for CSARARIFSYNEQYF.

The chain uses TRBV27 and TRBJ2-5; TRBD2 agrees at 13 bases. The J call could be wrong; TRBJ2-7 is a better fit for the DNA end. Germline assignment: CDR1 MNHEY and CDR2 SMNVEV (reference sequence). The CDR3 spans 16 residues. CDR3 coding DNA: TGTGCCAGCAGTACTAGCGGGAGGGCTCGAACCTACGAGCAGTACTTC. The encoded protein is CASSTSGRARTYEQYF.

The chain links TRBV6-5 to TRBJ2-7, with 7 bases that match TRBD1. The CDR3 loop spans 14 amino acids. V lost 6 bases and J lost 4; bases outside the gene matches: 9. Germline V gene data show CDR1 as MNHEY and CDR2 as SVGAGI. The CDR3 spells CASRTGTDYYEQYF. CDR3 nucleotides: TGTGCCAGCAGAACCGGGACAGATTATTACGAGCAGTACTTC.

This chain joins TRBV7-8 and TRBJ2-1; 7 nucleotides align to TRBD1. Unmatched junction bases numbered 4, after V lost 8 bases and J lost 0 bases. Germline-derived CDR1 and CDR2 are SGHVS and FQNEAQ. There are 14 residues in the CDR3. CDR3 DNA sequence: TGTGCCAGCGGGGGACAGAGCTCCTACAATGAGCAGTTCTTC. It is translated as CASGGQSSYNEQFF.

This clonotype was detected only a few times. The chain combines TRBV5-4 with TRBJ1-2; possible D gene TRBD1, 5 bases. The germline CDR1 and CDR2 sequences are SGHNT and YYREEE (reference sequence). The germline V and J ends were trimmed by 0 bases and 8 bases, with 29 bases remaining between them. The CDR3 runs to 19 residues. In DNA form, the CDR3 reads TGTGCCAGCAGCTTGGTCTTCGGCAGGGTGGATTGGATGGTGGTGGGCTACACCTTC. As protein: CASSLVFGRVDWMVVGYTF.

This clonotype was detected once. The chain couples TRBV3-1 to TRBJ1-2, with D maybe TRBD1 (5 bases). The V gene lost 6 bases and the J gene lost 10 bases, with 15 bases spanning the gap. There are 12 residues in the CDR3. Germline assignment: CDR1 LGHDT and CDR2 YNNKEL (reference sequence). CDR3 coding DNA: TGTGCCAGCAGAACCTCGGGGGACCACTACACCTTC. This sequence encodes CASRTSGDHYTF.